A single sample is the source of the 17 T cell receptor beta chains below, sequenced in a study of beta chain features in type 1 diabetes. General observations from the study: Among all four CD4+ subsets, Type 1 diabetes patients had TCRB CDR3s that were moderately but significantly shorter.

The antigens for these receptors are not known. Investigators reverse transcribed all isolated RNA, so they sequenced expressed TCRB transcripts. Profiled with immunoSEQ multiplex PCR; TCRdb holds only in-frame clones, not every one. The table shows 150,000 to 180,000 clones, with about a tenth occurring only once. The sample taken for sequencing was central memory CD4+ T cells from blood. These receptors came from a man aged 25 to 40 with type 1 diabetes.

Only a few counts were recorded for this clone. This chain connects TRBV13 to TRBJ2-7, with 8 bases aligning to TRBD2. CDR1 and CDR2 from the germline V gene are PRHDT and FYEKMQ (reference sequence). V lost 6 bases, J lost 0 bases, and 7 bases stayed unmatched. This CDR3 contains 15 residues. The CDR3 protein is CASSLAGQVSYEQYF. The CDR3, as DNA: TGTGCCAGCAGTCTAGCGGGCCAAGTCTCCTACGAGCAGTACTTC.

V is TRBV2 and J is TRBJ2-2; 7 bases are shared with TRBD2. The V and J ends lost 9 bases and 7 bases, in that order; junction bases with no gene match: 11. Germline assignment: CDR1 SNHLY and CDR2 FYNNEI. The CDR3 sequence is 14 residues long. Here the CDR3 reads CASGRAGTDGELFF. CDR3 in DNA: TGTGCCAGTGGACGAGCGGGGACGGACGGGGAGCTGTTTTTT.

V is TRBV18 and J is TRBJ2-7; TRBD2 matches at 13 bases. The CDR3 spans 16 residues. Germline V gene sequence: CDR1 KGHSH, CDR2 LQKENI. The V and J ends lost 5 bases and 6 bases, in that order; junction bases with no gene match: 10. CDR3 sequence (DNA): TGTGCCAGCTCAGGGCAGGACGGACTAGCGGGAGCCGAGCAGTACTTC. Residues: CASSGQDGLAGAEQYF. The complete variable domain, with remaining parts taken from reference TRBV18 and TRBJ2-7, reads NAGVMQNPRHLVRRRGQEARLRCSPMKGHSHVYWYRQLPEEGLKFMVYLQKENIIDESGMPKERFSAEFPKEGPSILRIQQVVRGDSAAYFCASSGQDGLAGAEQYFGPGTRLTVT.

This sequence joins TRBV7-9 and TRBJ2-5; D not resolved. Looked up from germline, CDR1 is SEHNR and CDR2 is FQNEAQ (reference sequence). The V end was cut by 1 base, the J end by 4 bases, with 7 bases between. The CDR3 is 13 amino acids. The CDR3 is CASSLGAVETQYF. The DNA for the CDR3 is TGTGCCAGCAGCTTAGGAGCTGTAGAGACCCAGTACTTC.

This clone occurred a few times. The CDR3 reads CASSSSGQGIYEQYF. The CDR3 DNA follows: TGTGCCAGCAGCTCCTCAGGGCAGGGCATCTACGAGCAGTACTTC. The chain employs TRBV27 and TRBJ2-7; possibly TRBD1 for D (5 bases). Germline lookup yields CDR1 MNHEY and CDR2 SMNVEV (reference sequence). This CDR3 region has 15 residues. Trimming took off 6 bases at V and 3 bases at J, with 18 bases between the two ends.

CDR3 region: CASSPTGFTDTQYF. CDR3 in DNA: TGTGCCAGTAGTCCGACAGGGTTCACAGATACGCAGTATTTT. J is TRBJ2-3 and V is TRBV19; 7 nucleotides match TRBD1. Germline V gives CDR1 LNHDA, CDR2 SQIVND (reference sequence). The CDR3 is 14 residues long. V lost 5 bases and J lost 2; bases outside the gene matches: 4. Combining the CDR3 with reference TRBV19 and TRBJ2-3 gives the whole variable domain DGGITQSPKYLFRKEGQNVTLSCEQNLNHDAMYWYRQDPGQGLRLIYYSQIVNDFQKGDIAEGYSVSREKKESFPLTVTSAQKNPTAFYLCASSPTGFTDTQYFGPGTRLTVL.

The sample holds a few counts of this clone. The chain uses TRBV25-1 and TRBJ2-7; D gene ambiguous. This CDR3 is built from 15 residues. V was pared by 1 base and J by 6 bases, with 16 bases between. From germline, CDR1 is MGHDK and CDR2 SYGVNS. CDR3 DNA: TGTGCCAGCAGTGAATGGGCTCGAGATGCCTCCGAGCAGTACTTC. Translation gives CASSEWARDASEQYF.

The genes are TRBV5-1 and TRBJ2-7; a possible D gene is TRBD1 (6 bases). Germline-derived CDR1 and CDR2 are SGHRS and YFSETQ. Trimming cost V 0 bases and J 2 bases, with 9 bases left between them. There are 14 residues in the CDR3. The CDR3: CASSLAGDAYEQYF. As DNA, the CDR3 is TGCGCCAGCAGCTTGGCAGGGGATGCCTACGAGCAGTACTTC. The full variable domain, its missing parts supplied by reference TRBV5-1 and TRBJ2-7, is KAGVTQTPRYLIKTRGQQVTLSCSPISGHRSVSWYQQTPGQGLQFLFEYFSETQRNKGNFPGRFSGRQFSNSRSEMNVSTLELGDSALYLCASSLAGDAYEQYFGPGTRLTVT.

V usage is TRBV4-2 and J usage is TRBJ2-5, with 13 bases lining up with TRBD2. This CDR3 comprises 18 residues. Trimming removed 4 bases from V and 5 bases from J; junction bases left unmatched: 13. The V gene's germline CDR1 is LGHNA and CDR2 YNFKEQ. The CDR3 loop is CASSRIAGLAGDAETQYF. In DNA form, the CDR3 reads TGTGCCAGCAGCCGGATAGCCGGACTAGCGGGAGATGCTGAGACCCAGTACTTC.

This clone was picked up a small number of times. The rearrangement uses TRBV7-9 and TRBJ2-5, with 7 bases matching TRBD1. With V trimmed by 5 bases and J by 2 bases, 8 bases remained unmatched. The CDR3 loop spans 15 amino acids. Germline assignment: CDR1 SEHNR and CDR2 FQNEAQ (reference sequence). The CDR3 here is CASSLQGQPQETQYF. The CDR3 DNA follows: TGTGCCAGCAGCCTCCAGGGACAGCCACAAGAGACCCAGTACTTC.

The chain employs TRBV5-4 and TRBJ2-3; D perhaps matches TRBD2 (5 bases). Per germline, CDR1 SGHNT and CDR2 YYREEE (reference sequence). V lost 0 bases and J 2 bases, leaving 7 bases between the germline ends. The CDR3 extends over 14 amino acids. The CDR3 sequence is CASSLAGFTDTQYF. The CDR3 DNA is TGTGCCAGCAGCTTGGCGGGGTTCACAGATACGCAGTATTTT.

V gene TRBV11-2 combines with J gene TRBJ1-1; D is uncertain. Germline CDR1 reads SGHAT; CDR2 reads FQNNGV. The CDR3 runs to 16 residues. Between the trimmed V and J ends, which lost 2 bases and 4 bases, there was a span of 17 bases. The CDR3 nucleotides read TGTGCCAGCAGCTTATTTGGAGCTGCACTGAGCACTGAAGCTTTCTTT. As protein: CASSLFGAALSTEAFF.

This clone came up a few times. The chain has TRBV5-4 and TRBJ2-2, with 7 bases matching TRBD1. The CDR3 spans 15 residues. Per germline, CDR1 SGHNT and CDR2 YYREEE (reference sequence). V trimming: 4 bases; J trimming: 5 bases; junction bases outside the gene matches: 8. This chain's CDR3 is CASSPGQVRTGELFF. The CDR3 region has the DNA TGTGCCAGCAGCCCCGGACAGGTTCGGACCGGGGAGCTGTTTTTT. The full variable domain, its missing parts supplied by reference TRBV5-4 and TRBJ2-2, is ETGVTQSPTHLIKTRGQQVTLRCSSQSGHNTVSWYQQALGQGPQFIFQYYREEENGRGNFPPRFSGLQFPNYSSELNVNALELDDSALYLCASSPGQVRTGELFFGEGSRLTVL.

In its sample, this clone was seen a few times. This chain uses TRBV28 with TRBJ2-5; a weak D match, TRBD2 (5 bases). The germline V gene has CDR1 MDHEN and CDR2 SYDVKM. The V end lost 4 bases, the J end lost 4 bases, and 16 bases lay between the germline ends. This CDR3 region has 15 residues. DNA for the CDR3: TGTGCCAGCAGTTCCCTGGGTCGGGCGGGAGAGACCCAGTACTTC. Translating it yields CASSSLGRAGETQYF.

This clone came up a few times. This chain uses TRBV4-2 with TRBJ1-1, with a weak D call TRBD1 (5 bases). The V end was cut by 0 bases, the J end by 0 bases, with 14 bases between. This CDR3 has 17 amino acids. Germline V gives CDR1 LGHNA, CDR2 YNFKEQ. CDR3 loop: CASSQEARVEVNTEAFF. CDR3 DNA: TGTGCCAGCAGCCAAGAAGCCAGGGTCGAGGTGAACACTGAAGCTTTCTTT.

The rearrangement uses TRBV19 and TRBJ2-3; TRBD2 matches at 9 bases. The CDR3 consists of 14 residues. V dropped 7 bases and J dropped 2; count of bases not matched to a gene: 4. The germline gives CDR1 LNHDA, CDR2 SQIVND (reference sequence). The CDR3 loop is CASTLAGYTDTQYF. The CDR3 nucleotides are TGTGCCAGTACCCTAGCGGGATACACAGATACGCAGTATTTT. Full variable domain (outside the CDR3, taken from reference TRBV19 and TRBJ2-3): DGGITQSPKYLFRKEGQNVTLSCEQNLNHDAMYWYRQDPGQGLRLIYYSQIVNDFQKGDIAEGYSVSREKKESFPLTVTSAQKNPTAFYLCASTLAGYTDTQYFGPGTRLTVL.

CDR3 loop: CASSLGVGTPNTEAFF. The DNA for the CDR3 is TGTGCCAGCAGCTTAGGTGTTGGGACACCGAACACTGAAGCTTTCTTT. The chain couples TRBV7-9 to TRBJ1-1; TRBD1 might be the D (6 bases). The CDR3 runs to 16 residues. Looked up from germline, CDR1 is SEHNR and CDR2 is FQNEAQ (reference sequence). V lost 1 base, J lost 1 base, and 13 bases lay in between.